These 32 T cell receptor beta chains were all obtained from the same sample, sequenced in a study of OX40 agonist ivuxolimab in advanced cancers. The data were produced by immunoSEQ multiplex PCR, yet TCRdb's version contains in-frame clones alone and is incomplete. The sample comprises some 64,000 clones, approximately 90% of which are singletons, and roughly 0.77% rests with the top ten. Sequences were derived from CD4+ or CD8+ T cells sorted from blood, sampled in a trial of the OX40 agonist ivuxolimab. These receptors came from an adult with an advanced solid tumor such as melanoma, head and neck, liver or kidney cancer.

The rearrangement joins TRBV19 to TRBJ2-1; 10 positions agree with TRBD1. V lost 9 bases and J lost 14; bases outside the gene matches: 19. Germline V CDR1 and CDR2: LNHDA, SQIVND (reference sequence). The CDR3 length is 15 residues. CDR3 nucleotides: TGTGCCAGCTCCCGGGACGGGACAGGGGTCGGCGAGGAGTTCTTC. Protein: CASSRDGTGVGEEFF. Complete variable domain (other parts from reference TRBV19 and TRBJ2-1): DGGITQSPKYLFRKEGQNVTLSCEQNLNHDAMYWYRQDPGQGLRLIYYSQIVNDFQKGDIAEGYSVSREKKESFPLTVTSAQKNPTAFYLCASSRDGTGVGEEFFGPGTRLTVL.

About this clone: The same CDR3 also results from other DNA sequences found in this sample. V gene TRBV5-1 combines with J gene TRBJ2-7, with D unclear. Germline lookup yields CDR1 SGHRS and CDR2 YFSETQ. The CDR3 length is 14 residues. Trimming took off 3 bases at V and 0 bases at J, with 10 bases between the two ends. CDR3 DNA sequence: TGCGCCAGCAGCTGGTCGGTTAGCTCCTACGAGCAGTACTTC. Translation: CASSWSVSSYEQYF.

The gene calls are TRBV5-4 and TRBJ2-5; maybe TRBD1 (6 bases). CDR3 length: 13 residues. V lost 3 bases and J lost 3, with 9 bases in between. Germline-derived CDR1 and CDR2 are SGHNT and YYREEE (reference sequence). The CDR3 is CASSSQGKETQYF. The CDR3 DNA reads TGTGCCAGCAGCTCTCAGGGGAAAGAGACCCAGTACTTC. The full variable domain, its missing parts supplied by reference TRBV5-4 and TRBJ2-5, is ETGVTQSPTHLIKTRGQQVTLRCSSQSGHNTVSWYQQALGQGPQFIFQYYREEENGRGNFPPRFSGLQFPNYSSELNVNALELDDSALYLCASSSQGKETQYFGPGTRLLVL.

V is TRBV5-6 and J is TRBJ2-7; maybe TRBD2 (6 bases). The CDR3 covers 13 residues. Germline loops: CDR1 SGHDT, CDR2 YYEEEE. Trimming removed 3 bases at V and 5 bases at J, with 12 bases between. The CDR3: CASSWGELHEQYF. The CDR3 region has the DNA TGTGCCAGCAGCTGGGGGGAACTGCACGAGCAGTACTTC.

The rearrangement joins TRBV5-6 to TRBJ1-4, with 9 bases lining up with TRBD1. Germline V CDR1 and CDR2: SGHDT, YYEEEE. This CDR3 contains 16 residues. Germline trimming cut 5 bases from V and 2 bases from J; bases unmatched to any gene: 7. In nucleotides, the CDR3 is TGTGCCAGCAGATTTAGGGGGACAGGGACTAATGAAAAACTGTTTTTT. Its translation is CASRFRGTGTNEKLFF.

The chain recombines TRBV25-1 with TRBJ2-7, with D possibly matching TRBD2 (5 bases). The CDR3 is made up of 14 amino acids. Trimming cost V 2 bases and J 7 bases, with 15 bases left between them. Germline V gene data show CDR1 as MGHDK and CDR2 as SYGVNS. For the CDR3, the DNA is TGTGCCAGCAGTGAAACAAGGACTTTAGGTGAGCAGTACTTC. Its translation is CASSETRTLGEQYF.

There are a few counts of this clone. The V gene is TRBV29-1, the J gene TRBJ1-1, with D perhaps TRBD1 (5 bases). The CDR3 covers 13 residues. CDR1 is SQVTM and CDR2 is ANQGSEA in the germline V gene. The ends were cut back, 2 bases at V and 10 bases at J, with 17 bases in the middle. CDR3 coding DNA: TGCAGCGTTGAAAGGACCCCCGTTAGGGGAGCTTTCTTT. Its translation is CSVERTPVRGAFF.

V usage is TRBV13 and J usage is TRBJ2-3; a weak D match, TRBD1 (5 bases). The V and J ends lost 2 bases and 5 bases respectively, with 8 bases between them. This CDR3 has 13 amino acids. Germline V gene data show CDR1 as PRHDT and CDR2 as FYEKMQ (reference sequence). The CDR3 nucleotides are TGTGCCAGCAGCTTAAGGGGTCTAGATACGCAGTATTTT. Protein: CASSLRGLDTQYF.

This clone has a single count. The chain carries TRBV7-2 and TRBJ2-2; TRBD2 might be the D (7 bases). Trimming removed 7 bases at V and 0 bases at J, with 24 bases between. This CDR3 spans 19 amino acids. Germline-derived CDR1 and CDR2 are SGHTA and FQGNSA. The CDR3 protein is CASTILGRGGLPNTGELFF. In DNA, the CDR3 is TGTGCCAGCACCATCTTGGGTAGGGGGGGACTTCCGAACACCGGGGAGCTGTTTTTT. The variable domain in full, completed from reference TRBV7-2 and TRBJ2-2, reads GAGVSQSPSNKVTEKGKDVELRCDPISGHTALYWYRQSLGQGLEFLIYFQGNSAPDKSGLPSDRFSAERTGGSVSTLTIQRTQQEDSAVYLCASTILGRGGLPNTGELFFGEGSRLTVL.

Here the CDR3 DNA reads TGTGCCAGCAGTCCCCCGGGGCAGCGGGCCCAGTACTTC. It encodes CASSPPGQRAQYF. The chain combines TRBV2 with TRBJ2-5; D is possibly TRBD2 (6 bases). Germline V gene data show CDR1 as SNHLY and CDR2 as FYNNEI. The CDR3 sequence is 13 residues long. Trimming took 5 bases from V and 9 from J, leaving 16 bases between them.

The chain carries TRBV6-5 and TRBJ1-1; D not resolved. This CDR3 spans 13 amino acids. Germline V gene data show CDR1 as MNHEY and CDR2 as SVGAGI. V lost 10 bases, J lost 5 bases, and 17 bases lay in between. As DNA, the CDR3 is TGTGCCACCCAAACCCGGGGAGCTACTGAAGCTTTCTTT. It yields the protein CATQTRGATEAFF.

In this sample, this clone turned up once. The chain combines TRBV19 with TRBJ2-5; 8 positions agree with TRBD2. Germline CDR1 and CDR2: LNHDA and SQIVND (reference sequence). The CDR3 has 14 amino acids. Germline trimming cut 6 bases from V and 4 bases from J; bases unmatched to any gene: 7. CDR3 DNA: TGTGCCAGTAGAGTTACGGGAGGGTCAGAGACCCAGTACTTC. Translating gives CASRVTGGSETQYF. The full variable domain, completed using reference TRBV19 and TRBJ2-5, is DGGITQSPKYLFRKEGQNVTLSCEQNLNHDAMYWYRQDPGQGLRLIYYSQIVNDFQKGDIAEGYSVSREKKESFPLTVTSAQKNPTAFYLCASRVTGGSETQYFGPGTRLLVL.

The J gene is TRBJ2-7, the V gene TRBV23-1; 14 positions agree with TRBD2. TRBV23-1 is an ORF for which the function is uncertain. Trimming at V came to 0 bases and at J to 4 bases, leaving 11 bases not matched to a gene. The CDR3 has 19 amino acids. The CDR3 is CASSQSTRGTSGRTYEQYF. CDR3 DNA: TGCGCCAGCAGTCAATCCACACGTGGGACTAGCGGGAGAACATACGAGCAGTACTTC.

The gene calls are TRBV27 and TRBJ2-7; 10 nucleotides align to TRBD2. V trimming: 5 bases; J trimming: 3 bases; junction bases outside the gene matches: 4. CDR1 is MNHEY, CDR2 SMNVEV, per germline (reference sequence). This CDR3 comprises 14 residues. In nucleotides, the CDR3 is TGTGCCAGCAGTACCCGGACTAGCGGCTACGAGCAGTACTTC. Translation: CASSTRTSGYEQYF.

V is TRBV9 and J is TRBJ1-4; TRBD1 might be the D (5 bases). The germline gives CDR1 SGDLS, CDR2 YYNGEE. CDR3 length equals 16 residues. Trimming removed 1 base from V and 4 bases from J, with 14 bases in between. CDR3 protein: CASSVSPGRVNEKLFF. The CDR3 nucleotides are TGTGCCAGCAGCGTATCACCGGGACGGGTTAATGAAAAACTGTTTTTT.

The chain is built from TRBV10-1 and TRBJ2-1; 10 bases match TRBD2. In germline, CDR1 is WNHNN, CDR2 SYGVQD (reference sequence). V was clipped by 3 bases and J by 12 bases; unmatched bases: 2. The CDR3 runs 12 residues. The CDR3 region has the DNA TGCGCCAGCAGTGAACTAGCGGGGCGGCAGTTCTTC. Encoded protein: CASSELAGRQFF.

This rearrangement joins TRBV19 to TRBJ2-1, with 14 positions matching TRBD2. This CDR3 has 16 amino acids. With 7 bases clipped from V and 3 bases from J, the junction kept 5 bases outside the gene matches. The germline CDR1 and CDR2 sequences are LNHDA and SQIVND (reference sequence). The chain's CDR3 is CASMGLAGAGYNEQFF. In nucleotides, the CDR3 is TGTGCCAGTATGGGACTAGCGGGAGCGGGCTACAATGAGCAGTTCTTC.

The CDR3 is CASSLERNTEAFF. The DNA of the CDR3 is TGCGCCAGCAGCTTGGAAAGGAACACTGAAGCTTTCTTT. J is TRBJ1-1 and V is TRBV5-1; unclear D gene. The CDR3 totals 13 residues. The ends were cut back, 0 bases at V and 1 base at J, with 4 bases in the middle. Germline V lookup: CDR1 SGHRS, CDR2 YFSETQ.

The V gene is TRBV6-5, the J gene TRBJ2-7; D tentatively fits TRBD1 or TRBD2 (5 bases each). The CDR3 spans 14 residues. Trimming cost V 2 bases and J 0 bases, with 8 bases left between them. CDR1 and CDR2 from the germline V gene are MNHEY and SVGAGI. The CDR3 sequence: CASSYGDVSYEQYF. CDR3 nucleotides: TGTGCCAGCAGTTACGGGGACGTCTCCTACGAGCAGTACTTC.

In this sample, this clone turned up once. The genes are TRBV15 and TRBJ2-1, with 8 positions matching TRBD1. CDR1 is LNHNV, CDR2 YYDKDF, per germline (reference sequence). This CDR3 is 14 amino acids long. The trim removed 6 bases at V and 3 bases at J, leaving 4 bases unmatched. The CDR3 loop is CATRVTGGYNEQFF. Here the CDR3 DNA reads TGTGCCACCAGGGTAACAGGGGGCTACAATGAGCAGTTCTTC.

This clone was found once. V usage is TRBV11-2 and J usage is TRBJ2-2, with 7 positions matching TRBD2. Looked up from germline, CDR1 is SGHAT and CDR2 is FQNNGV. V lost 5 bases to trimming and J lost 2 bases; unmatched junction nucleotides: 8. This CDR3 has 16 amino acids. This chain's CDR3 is CASSPSTSYNTGELFF. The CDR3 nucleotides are TGTGCCAGCAGCCCGTCGACTAGCTACAACACCGGGGAGCTGTTTTTT.

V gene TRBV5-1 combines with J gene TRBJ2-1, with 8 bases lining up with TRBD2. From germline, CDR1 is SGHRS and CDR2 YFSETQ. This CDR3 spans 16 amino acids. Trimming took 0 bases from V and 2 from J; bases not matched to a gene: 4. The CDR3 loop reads CASSLALAGAYNEQFF. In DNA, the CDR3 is TGCGCCAGCAGCTTGGCTCTAGCGGGCGCCTACAATGAGCAGTTCTTC.

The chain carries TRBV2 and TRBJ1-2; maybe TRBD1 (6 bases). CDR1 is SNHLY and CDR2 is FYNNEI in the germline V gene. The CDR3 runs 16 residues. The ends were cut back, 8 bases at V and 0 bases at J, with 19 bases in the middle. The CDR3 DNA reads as TGTGCCAGCTCCAGAGCCACAGGGAATTCTAACTATGGCTACACCTTC. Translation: CASSRATGNSNYGYTF.

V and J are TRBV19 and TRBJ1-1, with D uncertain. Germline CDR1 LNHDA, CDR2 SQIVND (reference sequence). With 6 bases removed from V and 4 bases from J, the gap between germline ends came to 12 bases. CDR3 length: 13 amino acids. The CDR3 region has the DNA TGTGCCAGTAGAGATAGGGAGGGCACTGAAGCTTTCTTT. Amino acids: CASRDREGTEAFF.

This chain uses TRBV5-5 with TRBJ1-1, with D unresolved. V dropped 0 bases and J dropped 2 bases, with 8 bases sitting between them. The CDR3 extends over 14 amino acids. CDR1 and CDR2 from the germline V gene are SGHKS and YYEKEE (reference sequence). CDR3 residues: CASSLDTHNTEAFF. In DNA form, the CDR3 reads TGTGCCAGCAGCTTGGACACTCATAACACTGAAGCTTTCTTT.

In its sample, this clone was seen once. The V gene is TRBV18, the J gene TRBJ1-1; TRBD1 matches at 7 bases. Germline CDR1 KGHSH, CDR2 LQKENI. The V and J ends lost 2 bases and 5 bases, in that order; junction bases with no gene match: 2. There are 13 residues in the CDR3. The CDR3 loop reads CASSPTGVTEAFF. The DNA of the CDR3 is TGTGCCAGCTCACCAACAGGGGTGACTGAAGCTTTCTTT.

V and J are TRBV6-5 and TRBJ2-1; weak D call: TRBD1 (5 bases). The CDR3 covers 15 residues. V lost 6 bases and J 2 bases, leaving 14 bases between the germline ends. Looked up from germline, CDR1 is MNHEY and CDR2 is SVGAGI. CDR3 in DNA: TGTGCCAGCAGCTCCCTGGCAGGGCCCTACAATGAGCAGTTCTTC. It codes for CASSSLAGPYNEQFF.

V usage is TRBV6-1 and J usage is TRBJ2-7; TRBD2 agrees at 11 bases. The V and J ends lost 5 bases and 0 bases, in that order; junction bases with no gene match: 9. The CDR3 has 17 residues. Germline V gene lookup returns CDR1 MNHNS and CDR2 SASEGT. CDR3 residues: CASSKGTSGKNSYEQYF. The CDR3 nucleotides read TGTGCCAGCAGTAAAGGGACTAGCGGAAAAAACTCCTACGAGCAGTACTTC.

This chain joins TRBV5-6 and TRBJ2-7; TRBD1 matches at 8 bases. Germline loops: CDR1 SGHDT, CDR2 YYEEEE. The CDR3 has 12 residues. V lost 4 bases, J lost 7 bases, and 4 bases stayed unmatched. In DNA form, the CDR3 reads TGTGCCAGCAGCCCGACAGGGGTTGAGCAGTACTTC. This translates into CASSPTGVEQYF. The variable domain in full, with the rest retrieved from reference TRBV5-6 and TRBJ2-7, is DAGVTQSPTHLIKTRGQQVTLRCSPKSGHDTVSWYQQALGQGPQFIFQYYEEEERQRGNFPDRFSGHQFPNYSSELNVNALLLGDSALYLCASSPTGVEQYFGPGTRLTVT.

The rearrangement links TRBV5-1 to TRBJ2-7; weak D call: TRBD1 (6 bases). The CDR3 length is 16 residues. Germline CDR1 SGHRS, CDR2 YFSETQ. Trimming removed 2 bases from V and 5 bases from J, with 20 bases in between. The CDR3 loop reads CASSFQNTAQGDEQYF. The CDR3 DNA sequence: TGCGCCAGCAGCTTCCAAAATACCGCACAGGGAGACGAGCAGTACTTC.

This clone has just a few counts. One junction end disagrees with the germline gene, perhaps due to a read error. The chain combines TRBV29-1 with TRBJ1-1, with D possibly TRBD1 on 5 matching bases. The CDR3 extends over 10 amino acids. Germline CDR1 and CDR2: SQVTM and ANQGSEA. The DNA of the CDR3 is TGCAGCGTCGCCGGGACCCGCGCGTTTTTT. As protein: CSVAGTRAFF.

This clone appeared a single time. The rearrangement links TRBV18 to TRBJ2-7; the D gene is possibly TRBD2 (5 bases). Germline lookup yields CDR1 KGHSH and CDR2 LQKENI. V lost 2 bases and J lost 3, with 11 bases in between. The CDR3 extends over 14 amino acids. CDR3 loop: CASSPYGNFYEQYF. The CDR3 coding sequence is TGTGCCAGCTCACCATACGGGAACTTCTACGAGCAGTACTTC.